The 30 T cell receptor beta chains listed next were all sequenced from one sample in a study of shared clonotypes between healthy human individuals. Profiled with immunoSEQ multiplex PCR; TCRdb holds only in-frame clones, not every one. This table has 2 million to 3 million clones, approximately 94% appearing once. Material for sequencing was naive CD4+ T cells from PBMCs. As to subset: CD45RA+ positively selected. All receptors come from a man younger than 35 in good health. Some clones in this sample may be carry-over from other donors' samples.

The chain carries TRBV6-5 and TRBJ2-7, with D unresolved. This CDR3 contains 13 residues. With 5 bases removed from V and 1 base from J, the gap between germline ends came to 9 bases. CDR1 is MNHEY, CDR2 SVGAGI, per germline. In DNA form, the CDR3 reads TGTGCCAGCAGTCGGACGAAGTCCTACGAGCAGTACTTC. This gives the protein CASSRTKSYEQYF.

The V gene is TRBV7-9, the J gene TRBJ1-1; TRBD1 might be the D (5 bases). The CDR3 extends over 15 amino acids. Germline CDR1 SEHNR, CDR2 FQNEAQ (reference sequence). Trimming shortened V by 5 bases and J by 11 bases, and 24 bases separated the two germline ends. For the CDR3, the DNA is TGTGCCAGCAGCGAATTATCCACCGGGACGGGGGTGGCTTTCTTT. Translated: CASSELSTGTGVAFF.

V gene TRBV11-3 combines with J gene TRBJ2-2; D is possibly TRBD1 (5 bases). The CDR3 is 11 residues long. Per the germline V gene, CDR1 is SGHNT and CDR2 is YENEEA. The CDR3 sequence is CASQGIGELFF. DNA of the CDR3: TGTGCGAGCCAGGGCATCGGGGAGCTGTTTTTT.

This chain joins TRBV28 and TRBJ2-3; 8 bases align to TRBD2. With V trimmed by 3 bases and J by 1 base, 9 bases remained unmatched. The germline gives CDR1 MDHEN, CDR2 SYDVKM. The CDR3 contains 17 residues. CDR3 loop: CASSLSASGSGTDTQYF. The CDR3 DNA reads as TGTGCCAGCAGTTTGTCAGCGAGCGGGAGTGGCACAGATACGCAGTATTTT.

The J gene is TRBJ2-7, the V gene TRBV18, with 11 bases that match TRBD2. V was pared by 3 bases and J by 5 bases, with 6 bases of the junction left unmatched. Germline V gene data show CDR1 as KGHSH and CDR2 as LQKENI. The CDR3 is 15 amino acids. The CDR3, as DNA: TGTGCCAGCTCACCGGTACTAGCGGGAGCCCACGAGCAGTACTTC. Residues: CASSPVLAGAHEQYF.

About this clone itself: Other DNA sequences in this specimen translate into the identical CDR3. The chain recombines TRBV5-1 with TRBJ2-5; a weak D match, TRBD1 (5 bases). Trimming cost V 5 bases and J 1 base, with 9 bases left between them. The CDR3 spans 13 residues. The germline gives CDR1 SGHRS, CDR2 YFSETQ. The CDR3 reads CASSGDSQETQYF. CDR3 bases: TGCGCCAGCAGTGGCGACAGCCAAGAGACCCAGTACTTC.

The CDR3 protein is CATSRDLVNEQFF. The DNA of the CDR3 is TGTGCCACCAGCAGAGATCTAGTGAATGAGCAGTTCTTC. V and J are TRBV15 and TRBJ2-1; D remains unclear. CDR1 is LNHNV and CDR2 is YYDKDF in the germline V gene (reference sequence). The CDR3 is made up of 13 amino acids. V was pared by 0 bases and J by 7 bases, with 7 bases between.

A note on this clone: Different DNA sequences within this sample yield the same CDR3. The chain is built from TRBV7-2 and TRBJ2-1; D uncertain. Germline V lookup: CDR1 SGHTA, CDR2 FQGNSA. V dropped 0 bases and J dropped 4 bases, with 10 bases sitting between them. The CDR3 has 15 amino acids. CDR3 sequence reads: CASSLAYSSYNEQFF. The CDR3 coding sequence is TGTGCCAGCAGCTTAGCGTACTCTAGTTACAATGAGCAGTTCTTC.

The CDR3 bases are TGTGCCAGCAGCTTACCGCAGGGATGGGCGAACACCGGGGAGCTGTTTTTT. This sequence encodes CASSLPQGWANTGELFF. This rearrangement joins TRBV7-6 to TRBJ2-2, with D perhaps matching TRBD1 (5 bases). Deletions cut 2 bases from V and 0 bases from J, with 13 bases between. In germline, CDR1 is SGHVS, CDR2 FNYEAQ. CDR3 length: 17 residues.

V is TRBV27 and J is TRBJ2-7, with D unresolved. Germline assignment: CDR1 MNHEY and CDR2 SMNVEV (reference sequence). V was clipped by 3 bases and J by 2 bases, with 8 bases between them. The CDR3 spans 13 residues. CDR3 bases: TGTGCCAGCAGTTTGCAGGCTACCTACGAGCAGTACTTC. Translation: CASSLQATYEQYF.

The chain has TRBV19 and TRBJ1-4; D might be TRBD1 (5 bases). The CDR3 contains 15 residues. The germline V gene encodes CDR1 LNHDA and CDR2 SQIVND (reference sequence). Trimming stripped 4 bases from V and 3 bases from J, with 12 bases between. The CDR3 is CASSNRDFPNEKLFF. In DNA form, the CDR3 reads TGTGCCAGTAGTAACCGGGACTTTCCTAATGAAAAACTGTTTTTT.

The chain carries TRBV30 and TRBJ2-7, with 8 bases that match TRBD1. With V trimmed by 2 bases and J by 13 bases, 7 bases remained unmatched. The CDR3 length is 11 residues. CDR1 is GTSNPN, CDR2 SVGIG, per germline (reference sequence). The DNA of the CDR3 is TGTGCCTGGAGTATTCGGGACAGGCCCTACTTC. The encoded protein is CAWSIRDRPYF.

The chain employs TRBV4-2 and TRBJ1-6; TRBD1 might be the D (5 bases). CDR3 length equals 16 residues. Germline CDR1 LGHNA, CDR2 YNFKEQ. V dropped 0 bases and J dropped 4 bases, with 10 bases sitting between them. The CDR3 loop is CASSQDRGSYNSPLHF. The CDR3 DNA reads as TGTGCCAGCAGCCAAGATAGGGGTTCGTATAATTCACCCCTCCACTTT.

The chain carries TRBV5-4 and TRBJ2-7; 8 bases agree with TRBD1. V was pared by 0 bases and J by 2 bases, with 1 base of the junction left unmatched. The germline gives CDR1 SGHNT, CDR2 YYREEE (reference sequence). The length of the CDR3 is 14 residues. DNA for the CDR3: TGTGCCAGCAGCTTGGGGACAGGGACCTACGAGCAGTACTTC. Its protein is CASSLGTGTYEQYF.

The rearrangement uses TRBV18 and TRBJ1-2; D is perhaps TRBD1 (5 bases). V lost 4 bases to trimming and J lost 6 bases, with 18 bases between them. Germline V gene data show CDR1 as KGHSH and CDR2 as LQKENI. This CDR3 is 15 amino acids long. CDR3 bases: TGTGCCAGCTCACGTCCAAACAGGTCCCCGGATGGCTACACCTTC. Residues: CASSRPNRSPDGYTF.

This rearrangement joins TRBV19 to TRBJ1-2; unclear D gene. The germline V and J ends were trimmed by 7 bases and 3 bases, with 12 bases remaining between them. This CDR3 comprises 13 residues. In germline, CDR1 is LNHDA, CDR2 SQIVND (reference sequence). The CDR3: CASNTQTHYGYTF. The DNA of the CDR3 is TGTGCCAGTAATACCCAGACCCACTATGGCTACACCTTC.

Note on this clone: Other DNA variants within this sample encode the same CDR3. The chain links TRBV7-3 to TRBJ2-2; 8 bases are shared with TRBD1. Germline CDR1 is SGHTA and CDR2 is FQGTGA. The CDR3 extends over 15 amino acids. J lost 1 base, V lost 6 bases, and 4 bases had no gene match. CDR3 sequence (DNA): TGTGCCAGCAGACCCGGGACAGGGAACACCGGGGAGCTGTTTTTT. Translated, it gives CASRPGTGNTGELFF.

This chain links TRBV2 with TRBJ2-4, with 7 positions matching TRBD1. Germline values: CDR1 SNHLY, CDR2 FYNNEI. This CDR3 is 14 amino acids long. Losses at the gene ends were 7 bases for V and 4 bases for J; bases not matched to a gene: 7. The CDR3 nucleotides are TGTGCCAGCACTACCGGGACAGCAAAAAACATTCAGTACTTC. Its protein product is CASTTGTAKNIQYF. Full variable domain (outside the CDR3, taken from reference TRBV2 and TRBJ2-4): EPEVTQTPSHQVTQMGQEVILRCVPISNHLYFYWYRQILGQKVEFLVSFYNNEISEKSEIFDDQFSVERPDGSNFTLKIRSTKLEDSAMYFCASTTGTAKNIQYFGAGTRLSVL.

The CDR3 DNA is TGTGCCAGTAGTCCCCGAATGATAGCGGGGGACAATGAGCAGTTCTTC. Its translation: CASSPRMIAGDNEQFF. V and J are TRBV19 and TRBJ2-1, with TRBD2 identical over 9 bases. J gave up 5 bases and V 5 bases, and 10 bases lay outside the gene matches. The CDR3 sequence is 16 residues long. Germline V gene lookup returns CDR1 LNHDA and CDR2 SQIVND (reference sequence). The full variable domain, in which reference TRBV19 and TRBJ2-1 provide the parts outside the CDR3, is DGGITQSPKYLFRKEGQNVTLSCEQNLNHDAMYWYRQDPGQGLRLIYYSQIVNDFQKGDIAEGYSVSREKKESFPLTVTSAQKNPTAFYLCASSPRMIAGDNEQFFGPGTRLTVL.

CDR3 in amino acids: CASSLRQGHNYEQYF. CDR3 nucleotides: TGTGCCAGCAGCTTAAGACAGGGACACAACTACGAGCAGTACTTC. The rearrangement joins TRBV7-3 to TRBJ2-7, with 7 bases matching TRBD1. The CDR3 loop spans 15 amino acids. J lost 3 bases, V lost 1 base, and 6 bases had no gene match. CDR1 and CDR2 (germline): SGHTA, FQGTGA.

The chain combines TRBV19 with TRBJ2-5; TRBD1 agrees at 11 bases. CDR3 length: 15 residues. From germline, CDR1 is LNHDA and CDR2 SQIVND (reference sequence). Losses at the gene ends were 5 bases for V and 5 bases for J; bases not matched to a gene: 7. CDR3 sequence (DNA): TGTGCCAGTAGTGAAACCGGGACAGGGGGTGAGACCCAGTACTTC. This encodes CASSETGTGGETQYF. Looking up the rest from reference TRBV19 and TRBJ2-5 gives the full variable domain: DGGITQSPKYLFRKEGQNVTLSCEQNLNHDAMYWYRQDPGQGLRLIYYSQIVNDFQKGDIAEGYSVSREKKESFPLTVTSAQKNPTAFYLCASSETGTGGETQYFGPGTRLLVL.

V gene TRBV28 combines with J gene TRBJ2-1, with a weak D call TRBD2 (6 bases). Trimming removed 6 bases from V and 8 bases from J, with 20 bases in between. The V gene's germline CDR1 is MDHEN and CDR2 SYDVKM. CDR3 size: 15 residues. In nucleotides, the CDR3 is TGTGCCAGCAGAGGGACGAGGAGGGCGGGCGATGAGCAGTTCTTC. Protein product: CASRGTRRAGDEQFF. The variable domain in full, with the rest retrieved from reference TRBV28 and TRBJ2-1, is DVKVTQSSRYLVKRTGEKVFLECVQDMDHENMFWYRQDPGLGLRLIYFSYDVKMKEKGDIPEGYSVSREKKERFSLILESASTNQTSMYLCASRGTRRAGDEQFFGPGTRLTVL.

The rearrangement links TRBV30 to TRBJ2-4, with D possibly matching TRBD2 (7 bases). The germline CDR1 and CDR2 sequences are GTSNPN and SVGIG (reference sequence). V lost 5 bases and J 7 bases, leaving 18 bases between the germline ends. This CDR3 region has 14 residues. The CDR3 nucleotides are TGTGCCTGGTCCGTGGGGGGGGCCGCGAACATTCAGTACTTC. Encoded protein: CAWSVGGAANIQYF. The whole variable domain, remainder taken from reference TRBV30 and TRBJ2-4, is SQTIHQWPATLVQPVGSPLSLECTVEGTSNPNLYWYRQAAGRGLQLLFYSVGIGQISSEVPQNLSASRPQDRQFILSSKKLLLSDSGFYLCAWSVGGAANIQYFGAGTRLSVL.

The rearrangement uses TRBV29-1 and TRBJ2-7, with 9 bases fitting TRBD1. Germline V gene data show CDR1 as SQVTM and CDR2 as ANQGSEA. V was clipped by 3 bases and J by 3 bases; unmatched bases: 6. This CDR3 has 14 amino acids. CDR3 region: CSVDGGGQGYEQYF. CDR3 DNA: TGCAGCGTTGATGGCGGGGGACAGGGCTACGAGCAGTACTTC.

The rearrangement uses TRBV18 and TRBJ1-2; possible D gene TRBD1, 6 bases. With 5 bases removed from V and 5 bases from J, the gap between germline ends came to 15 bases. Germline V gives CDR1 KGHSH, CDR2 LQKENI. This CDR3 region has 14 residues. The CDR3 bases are TGTGCCAGCTCATCCTACAGGGCGTCTTATGGCTACACCTTC. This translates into CASSSYRASYGYTF.

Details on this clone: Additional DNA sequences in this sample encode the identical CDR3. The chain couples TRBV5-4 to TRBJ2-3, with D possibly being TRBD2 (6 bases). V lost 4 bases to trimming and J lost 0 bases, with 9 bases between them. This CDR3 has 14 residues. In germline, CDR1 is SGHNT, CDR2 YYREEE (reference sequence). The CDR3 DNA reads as TGTGCCAGCAGCCGTAGCGGTAGCACAGATACGCAGTATTTT. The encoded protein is CASSRSGSTDTQYF.

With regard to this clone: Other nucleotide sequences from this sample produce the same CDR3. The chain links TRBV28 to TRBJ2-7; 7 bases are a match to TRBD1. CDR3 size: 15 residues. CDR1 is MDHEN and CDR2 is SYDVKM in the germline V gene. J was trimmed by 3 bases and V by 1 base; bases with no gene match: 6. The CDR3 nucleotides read TGTGCCAGCAGTTTATTGCTGGCAGGGGGCTACGAGCAGTACTTC. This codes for CASSLLLAGGYEQYF.

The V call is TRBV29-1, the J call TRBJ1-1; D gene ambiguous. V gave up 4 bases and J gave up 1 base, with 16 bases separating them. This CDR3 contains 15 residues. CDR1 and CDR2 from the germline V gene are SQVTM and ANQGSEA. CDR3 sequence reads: CSVGHRIRKNTEAFF. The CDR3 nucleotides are TGCAGCGTTGGCCATCGGATACGGAAGAACACTGAAGCTTTCTTT.

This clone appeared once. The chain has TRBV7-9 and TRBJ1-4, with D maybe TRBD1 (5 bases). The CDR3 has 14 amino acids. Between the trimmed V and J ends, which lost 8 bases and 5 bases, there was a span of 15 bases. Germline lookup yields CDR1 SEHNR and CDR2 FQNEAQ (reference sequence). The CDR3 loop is CASSQQRGNEKLFF. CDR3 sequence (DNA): TGTGCCAGCTCCCAGCAAAGGGGCAATGAAAAACTGTTTTTT.

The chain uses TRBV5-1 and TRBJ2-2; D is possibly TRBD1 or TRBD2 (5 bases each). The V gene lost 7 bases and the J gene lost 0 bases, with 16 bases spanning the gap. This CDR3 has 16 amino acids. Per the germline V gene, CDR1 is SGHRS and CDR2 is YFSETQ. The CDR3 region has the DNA TGCGCCAGCGGCACGGGACCCCCACCGAACACCGGGGAGCTGTTTTTT. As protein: CASGTGPPPNTGELFF.